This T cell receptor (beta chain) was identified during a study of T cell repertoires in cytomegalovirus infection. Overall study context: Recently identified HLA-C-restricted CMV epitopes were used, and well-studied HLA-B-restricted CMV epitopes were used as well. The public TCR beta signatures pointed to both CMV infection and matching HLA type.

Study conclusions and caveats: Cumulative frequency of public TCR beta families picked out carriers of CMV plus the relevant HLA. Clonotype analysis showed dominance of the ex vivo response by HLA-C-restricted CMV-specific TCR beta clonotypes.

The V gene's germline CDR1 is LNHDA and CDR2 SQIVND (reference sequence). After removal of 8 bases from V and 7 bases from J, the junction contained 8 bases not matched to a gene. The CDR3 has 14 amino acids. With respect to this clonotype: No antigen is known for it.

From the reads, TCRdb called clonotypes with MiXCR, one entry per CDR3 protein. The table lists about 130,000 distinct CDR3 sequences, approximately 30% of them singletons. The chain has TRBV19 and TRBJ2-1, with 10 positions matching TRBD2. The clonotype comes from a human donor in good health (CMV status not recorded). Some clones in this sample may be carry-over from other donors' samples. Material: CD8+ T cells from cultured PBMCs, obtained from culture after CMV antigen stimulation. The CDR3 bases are TGTGCCAGTTATAGCGGGGGGCCCCGTAATGAGCAGTTCTTC. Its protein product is CASYSGGPRNEQFF.